This T cell receptor (beta chain) emerged from a study of T cell responses to AZD1222 COVID-19 vaccine. The wider study: Recipients boosted at about 4 weeks or about 12 weeks are pooled.

Sequencing was performed with immunoSEQ multiplex PCR; in TCRdb, only in-frame clones are kept and a portion is missing. The sample carries more than 95,000 clones, around nine tenths recorded once. The study, taken as a whole, reports: Clonal diversity was possibly underestimated; the donors were predominantly white British and more often female. Unmutated regions of variants are reportedly targeted by nearly half of spike-specific TCRs.

Concerning this clone itself: Antigen specificity is unknown.

This CDR3 contains 14 residues. Germline V gives CDR1 LNHDA, CDR2 SQIVND (reference sequence). Trimming left V 8 bases short and J 10 bases short, with 18 bases between. Material: peripheral blood, obtained on day 0 of AZD1222 vaccination. The V call is TRBV19, the J call TRBJ1-6, with D possibly being TRBD1 (6 bases). This sequence was found in an adult in good health. Here the CDR3 DNA reads TGTGCCAGTCAGCGAGGGGGGAATGTGTCACCCCTCCACTTT. Its protein product is CASQRGGNVSPLHF.